This T cell receptor (beta chain) was sequenced during a study of cytomegalovirus exposure and HLA in healthy donors. Study-wide findings and caveats: Across all donors, roughly uniform sequencing depth was an assumption of the presence/absence analyses. Sequencing likely produced, as an artifact, a cluster of highly shared sequence variants.

To note about this clone: The antigen is unknown.

60 Vbeta and 13 Jbeta primers were used in PCR. Some clones are missing from TCRdb's copy, which holds only in-frame ones; the method was immunoSEQ multiplex PCR. The sample lists under 200,000 clones; about an eighth were seen once. The TCR comes from a man in his fifties in good health and CMV-seropositive. Material: PBMCs.

The CDR3 protein is CASSQDRDSNQPQHF. The DNA for the CDR3 is TGCGCCAGCAGCCAGGACAGGGATAGCAATCAGCCCCAGCATTTT. The chain carries TRBV4-3 and TRBJ1-5, with TRBD1 identical over 8 bases. The CDR3 is 15 amino acids. Germline V lookup: CDR1 LGHNA, CDR2 YSLEER. J lost 0 bases, V lost 3 bases, and 1 base had no gene match.